This T cell receptor beta chain stems from a study of blood T cell repertoires in COVID-19. On the study more broadly: Samples came from the United States, Italy and Spain, spanning acute and convalescent COVID-19. PBMCs, B-cell-depleted T cells, or T cells provided the cDNA or gDNA that made up the material.

Under the authors' procedure: Amplification of reference gene primers was used by the study to estimate nucleated cell counts. TCRdb's table, derived via immunoSEQ multiplex PCR, lists solely in-frame clones and lacks some. V and J calls and clone size come straight from that table; D and trimming were deduced from the DNA. The sample yields 70,000 to 75,000 clones, roughly nine tenths seen once. Germline CDR1 and CDR2: MDHEN and SYDVKM. CDR3 length: 12 residues. With 4 bases removed from V and 10 bases from J, the gap between germline ends came to 10 bases. The rearrangement joins TRBV28 to TRBJ1-4, with D unclear. This receptor was identified in a human donor in a cohort sampled during active COVID-19. The sequenced material came from peripheral blood. The CDR3 spells CASSSYRGKLFF. For the CDR3, the DNA is TGTGCCAGCAGTTCTTATCGGGGAAAACTGTTTTTT.